This TCR beta chain was identified during a study of a mutant IDH1 vaccine in newly diagnosed glioma. For the study at large: Among treated patients, roughly 60% were male and 37.5% female, and mean age was about 39 years.

Overall study findings and caveats: Of the patients, around 93% had vaccine-induced immune responses.

Germline V gives CDR1 MDHEN, CDR2 SYDVKM. This CDR3 comprises 13 residues. V dropped 11 bases and J dropped 0 bases, with 11 bases sitting between them. This table comes from immunoSEQ multiplex PCR, and its TCRdb copy is limited to in-frame clones, with some not included. This sample carries about 40,000 clones, roughly nine tenths of them seen once, and the ten largest clones take approximately 2.4%. As concerns this clone: Its target is unknown.

Indicated time point: week 5, during vaccination. The study gave 300 ug of mutant IDH1 20-mer peptide per vaccine dose, with topical imiquimod. This clonotype was sampled from a man aged 50-60 years with glioma. The chain uses TRBV28 and TRBJ1-3; D unresolved. The source material was PBMCs, sampled from a glioma patient whose treatment included an IDH1 peptide vaccine. This CDR3 reads CAVARSSGNTIYF. CDR3 coding DNA: TGTGCCGTGGCCCGGAGCTCTGGAAACACCATATATTTT.